This T cell receptor (beta chain) was observed in a study of blood T cell repertoires in COVID-19. The wider study: T cells, B-cell-depleted T cells, or PBMCs supplied cDNA or gDNA.

Looked up from germline, CDR1 is SGHRS and CDR2 is YFSETQ. CDR3 length equals 15 residues. Trimming pared 1 base from V and 0 bases from J, leaving 7 bases between. As handled by the study authors: Scientists estimated how many nucleated cells there were by amplifying reference gene primers. The method was immunoSEQ multiplex PCR; TCRdb's version includes in-frame clones alone and lacks a portion of them. That table furnishes V, J and clone size, whereas the DNA furnished D and trimming. The table shows under 200,000 clones, with over 75% occurring only once. The origin of this receptor is a man aged 35-49 years with active or convalescent COVID-19. This chain links TRBV5-1 with TRBJ2-2, with D maybe TRBD1 (5 bases). Sequences were obtained from peripheral blood. This chain's CDR3 is CASSLKGTNTGELFF. The CDR3 DNA follows: TGCGCCAGCAGCTTGAAGGGGACGAACACCGGGGAGCTGTTTTTT.